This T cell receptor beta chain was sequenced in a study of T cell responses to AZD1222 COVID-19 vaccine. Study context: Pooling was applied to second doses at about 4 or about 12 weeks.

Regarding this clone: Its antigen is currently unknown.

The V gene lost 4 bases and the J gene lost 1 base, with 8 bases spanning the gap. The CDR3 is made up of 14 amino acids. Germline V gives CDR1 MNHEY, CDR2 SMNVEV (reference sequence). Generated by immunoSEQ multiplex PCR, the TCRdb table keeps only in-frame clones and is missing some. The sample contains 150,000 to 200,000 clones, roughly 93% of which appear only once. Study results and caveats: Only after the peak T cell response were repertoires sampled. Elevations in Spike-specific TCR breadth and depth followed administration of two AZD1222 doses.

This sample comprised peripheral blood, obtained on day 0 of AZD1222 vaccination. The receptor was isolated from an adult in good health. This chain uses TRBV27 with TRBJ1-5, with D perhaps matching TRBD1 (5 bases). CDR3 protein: CASSSWGSNQPQHF. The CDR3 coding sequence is TGTGCCAGCAGTTCATGGGGGAGCAATCAGCCCCAGCATTTT.